This T cell receptor (beta chain) was captured by sequencing in a study of post-analysis software for immune sequencing data. The length of the CDR3 is 13 residues. Germline assignment: CDR1 ENHRY and CDR2 SYGVKD. Trimming removed 8 bases at V and 6 bases at J, with 14 bases between. The TCR beta cDNA libraries carried unique molecular identifiers. From approximately 0.95 to 9.8 million T cells, 500,000 or so cDNA molecules were obtained. TCRdb reprocessed the PCR reads via MiXCR and lists one record per CDR3 protein. The sample carries approximately 630,000 distinct CDR3 sequences, 55% to 60% recorded once. Note on this clonotype: Its antigen is not known.

General study results and limits: Roughly 5 TRBV segments, including TRBV5-6, TRBV5-1 and TRBV20-1, were more frequent in patients than controls. Significantly decreased normalized Chao1 diversity was recorded for multiple sclerosis patients relative to controls. Clustering by F measure revealed strong co-clustering among samples prepared together in one batch.

The rearrangement joins TRBV10-3 to TRBJ2-1; either TRBD1 or TRBD2 may supply D (5 bases each). The clonotype originates from a girl aged 2 to 10 with multiple sclerosis. What was sequenced was blood. The chain's CDR3 is CAIAGVGANEQFF. The CDR3 DNA reads TGTGCCATCGCGGGCGTCGGGGCCAATGAGCAGTTCTTC.